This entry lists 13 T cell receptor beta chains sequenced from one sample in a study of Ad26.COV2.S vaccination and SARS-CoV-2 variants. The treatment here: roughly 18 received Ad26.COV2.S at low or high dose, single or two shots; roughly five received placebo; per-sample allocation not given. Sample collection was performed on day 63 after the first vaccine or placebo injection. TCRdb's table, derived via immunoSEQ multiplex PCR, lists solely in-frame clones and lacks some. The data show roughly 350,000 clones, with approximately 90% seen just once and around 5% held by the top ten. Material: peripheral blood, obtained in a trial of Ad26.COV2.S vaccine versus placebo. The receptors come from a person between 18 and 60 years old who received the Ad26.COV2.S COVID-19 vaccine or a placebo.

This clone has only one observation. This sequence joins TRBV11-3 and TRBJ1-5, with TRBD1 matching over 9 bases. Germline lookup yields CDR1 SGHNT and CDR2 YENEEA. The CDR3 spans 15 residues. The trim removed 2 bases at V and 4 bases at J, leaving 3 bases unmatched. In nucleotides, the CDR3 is TGTGCCAGCAGCTTACCAGGGACAGGGAATCAGCCCCAGCATTTT. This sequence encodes CASSLPGTGNQPQHF.

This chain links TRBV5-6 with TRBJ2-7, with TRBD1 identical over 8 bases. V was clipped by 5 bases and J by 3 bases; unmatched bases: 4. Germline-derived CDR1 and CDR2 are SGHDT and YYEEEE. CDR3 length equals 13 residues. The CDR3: CASRRTGFYEQYF. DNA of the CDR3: TGTGCCAGCAGGCGGACAGGGTTCTACGAGCAGTACTTC.

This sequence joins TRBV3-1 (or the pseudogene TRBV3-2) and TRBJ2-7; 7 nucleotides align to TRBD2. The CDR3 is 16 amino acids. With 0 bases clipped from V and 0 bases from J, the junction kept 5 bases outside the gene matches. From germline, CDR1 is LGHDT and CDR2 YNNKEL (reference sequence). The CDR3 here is CASSQDMVAGSYEQYF. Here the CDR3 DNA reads TGTGCCAGCAGCCAAGATATGGTAGCGGGCTCCTACGAGCAGTACTTC.

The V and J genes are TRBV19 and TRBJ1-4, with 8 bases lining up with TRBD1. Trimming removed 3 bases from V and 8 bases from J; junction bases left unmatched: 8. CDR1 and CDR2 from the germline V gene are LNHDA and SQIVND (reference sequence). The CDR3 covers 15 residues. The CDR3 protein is CASSIGQGVGEKLFF. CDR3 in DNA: TGTGCCAGTAGTATCGGACAGGGAGTAGGAGAAAAACTGTTTTTT. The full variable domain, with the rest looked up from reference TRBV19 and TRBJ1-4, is DGGITQSPKYLFRKEGQNVTLSCEQNLNHDAMYWYRQDPGQGLRLIYYSQIVNDFQKGDIAEGYSVSREKKESFPLTVTSAQKNPTAFYLCASSIGQGVGEKLFFGSGTQLSVL.

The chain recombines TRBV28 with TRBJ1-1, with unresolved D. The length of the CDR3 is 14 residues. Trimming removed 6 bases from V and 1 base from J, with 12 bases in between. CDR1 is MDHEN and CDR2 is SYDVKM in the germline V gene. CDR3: CASRSDPQNTEAFF. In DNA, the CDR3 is TGTGCCAGCAGGTCGGACCCCCAGAACACTGAAGCTTTCTTT.

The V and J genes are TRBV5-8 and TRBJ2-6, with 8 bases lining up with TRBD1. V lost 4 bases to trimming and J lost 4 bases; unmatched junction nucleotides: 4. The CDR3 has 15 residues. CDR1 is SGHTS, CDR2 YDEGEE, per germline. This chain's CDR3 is CASSPQGVGANVLTF. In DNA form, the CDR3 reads TGTGCCAGCAGCCCACAGGGGGTGGGGGCCAACGTCCTGACTTTC.

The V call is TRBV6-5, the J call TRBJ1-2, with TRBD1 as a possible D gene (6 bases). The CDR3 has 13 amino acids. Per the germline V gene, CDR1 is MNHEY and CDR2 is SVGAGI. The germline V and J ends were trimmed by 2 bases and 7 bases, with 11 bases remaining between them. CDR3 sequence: CASSYKPGAGYTF. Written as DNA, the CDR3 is TGTGCCAGCAGTTACAAGCCAGGGGCTGGCTACACCTTC.

The CDR3, as DNA: TGCGCCAGCAGCCCCACTGGTTGGGGAGAAAATGAAAAACTGTTTTTT. Translation: CASSPTGWGENEKLFF. The chain carries TRBV4-3 and TRBJ1-4; no definite D call. Germline CDR1 LGHNA, CDR2 YSLEER. Trimming took off 4 bases at V and 5 bases at J, with 17 bases between the two ends. The CDR3 sequence is 16 residues long.

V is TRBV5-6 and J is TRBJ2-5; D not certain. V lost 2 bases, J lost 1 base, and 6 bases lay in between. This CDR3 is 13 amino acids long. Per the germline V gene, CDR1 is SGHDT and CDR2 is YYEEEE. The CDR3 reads CASSFGIQETQYF. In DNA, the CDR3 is TGTGCCAGCAGCTTTGGGATCCAAGAGACCCAGTACTTC.

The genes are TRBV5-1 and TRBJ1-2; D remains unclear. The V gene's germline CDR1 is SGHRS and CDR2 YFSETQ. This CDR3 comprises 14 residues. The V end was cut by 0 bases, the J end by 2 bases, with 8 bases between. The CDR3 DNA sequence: TGCGCCAGCAGCTTGGCGGCGAGCAACTATGGCTACACCTTC. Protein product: CASSLAASNYGYTF.

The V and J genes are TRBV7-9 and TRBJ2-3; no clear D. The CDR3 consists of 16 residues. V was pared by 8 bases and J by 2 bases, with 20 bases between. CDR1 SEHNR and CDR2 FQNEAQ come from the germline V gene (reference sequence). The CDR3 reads CASRGWTGEYTDTQYF. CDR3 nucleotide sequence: TGTGCCAGCCGTGGATGGACGGGCGAATACACAGATACGCAGTATTTT. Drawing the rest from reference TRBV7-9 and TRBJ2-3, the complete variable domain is DTGVSQNPRHKITKRGQNVTFRCDPISEHNRLYWYRQTLGQGPEFLTYFQNEAQLEKSRLLSDRFSAERPKGSFSTLEIQRTEQGDSAMYLCASRGWTGEYTDTQYFGPGTRLTVL.

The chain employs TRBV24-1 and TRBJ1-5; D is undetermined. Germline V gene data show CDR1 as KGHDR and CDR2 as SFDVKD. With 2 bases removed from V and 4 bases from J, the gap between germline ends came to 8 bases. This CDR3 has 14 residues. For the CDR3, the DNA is TGTGCCACCAGTGATTGGGAGTCTAATCAGCCCCAGCATTTT. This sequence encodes CATSDWESNQPQHF.

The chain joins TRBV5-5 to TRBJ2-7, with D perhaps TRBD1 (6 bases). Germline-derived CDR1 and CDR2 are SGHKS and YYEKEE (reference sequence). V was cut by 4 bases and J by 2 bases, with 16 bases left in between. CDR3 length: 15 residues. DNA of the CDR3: TGTGCCAGCAGCCCCGTCCCGACAGGACCCTACGAGCAGTACTTC. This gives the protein CASSPVPTGPYEQYF.